This T cell receptor beta chain was captured in a study of T-cell reconstitution after alpha-beta-depleted transplantation in children. Preparation of the TCRbeta library involved a method that used unique molecular identifiers. TCRdb re-called the PCR reads through MiXCR, storing one row per CDR3 protein. The table lists 490,000 or so distinct CDR3 sequences, around 13% of them singletons. With 4 bases removed from V and 3 bases from J, the gap between germline ends came to 12 bases. This CDR3 spans 13 amino acids. Germline CDR1 SQVTM, CDR2 ANQGSEA. This receptor was identified in a human donor who donated a stem cell graft to a child with combined immunodeficiency. J is TRBJ2-5 and V is TRBV29-1; unclear D gene. The material sequenced was PBMCs from the stem cell graft donor, taken from the stem cell graft. Here the CDR3 reads CSVAETGEETQYF. The DNA for the CDR3 is TGCAGCGTTGCTGAGACCGGCGAAGAGACCCAGTACTTC.